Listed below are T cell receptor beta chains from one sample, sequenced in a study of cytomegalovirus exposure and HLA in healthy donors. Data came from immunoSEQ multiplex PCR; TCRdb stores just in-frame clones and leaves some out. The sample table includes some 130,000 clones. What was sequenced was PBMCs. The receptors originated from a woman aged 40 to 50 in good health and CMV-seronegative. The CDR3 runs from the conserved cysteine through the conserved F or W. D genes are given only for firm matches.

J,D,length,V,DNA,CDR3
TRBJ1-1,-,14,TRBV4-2,TGTGCCAGCAGCCAAGGGACAACAAACACTGAAGCTTTCTTT,CASSQGTTNTEAFF
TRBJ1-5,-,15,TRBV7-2,TGTGCCAGCAGCTTAGAATCGGGAGGAAATCAGCCCCAGCATTTT,CASSLESGGNQPQHF
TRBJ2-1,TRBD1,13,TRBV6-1,TGTGCCACAAGGCAGGACAGGGTCAATGAGCAGTTCTTC,CATRQDRVNEQFF
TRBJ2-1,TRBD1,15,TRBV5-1,TGCGCCAGCAGCTTGGCAGGACAGGGTGTGGATGAGCAGTTCTTC,CASSLAGQGVDEQFF
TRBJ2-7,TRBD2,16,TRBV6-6,TGTGCCAGCAGTTTCCCTACCGGGGGGGTCTCCTACGAGCAGTACTTC,CASSFPTGGVSYEQYF
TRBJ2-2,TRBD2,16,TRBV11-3,TGTGCCAGCAGCTTAGTTGGCGGGGGAGTCACCGGGGAGCTGTTTTTT,CASSLVGGGVTGELFF
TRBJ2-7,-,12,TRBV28,TGTGCCACCACAGGTTGGGACTACGAGCAGTACTTC,CATTGWDYEQYF
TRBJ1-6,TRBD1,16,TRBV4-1,TGCGCCAGCAGCCAAGTAACAGGGGTGGATAATTCACCCCTCCACTTT,CASSQVTGVDNSPLHF
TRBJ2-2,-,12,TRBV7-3,TGTGCCAGCAGCTTGAGGACCGGGGAGCTGTTTTTT,CASSLRTGELFF
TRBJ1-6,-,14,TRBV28,TGTGCCAGCAGGCGACGGGTAACTAATTCACCCCTCCACTTT,CASRRRVTNSPLHF
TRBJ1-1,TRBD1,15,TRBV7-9,TGTGCCAGCAGCTTATTCCCGACAGGGAAGGGTGAAGCTTTCTTT,CASSLFPTGKGEAFF
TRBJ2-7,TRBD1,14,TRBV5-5,TGTGCCAGCAGCTTGGGGCAGGGGGTTGGCGAGCAGTACTTC,CASSLGQGVGEQYF
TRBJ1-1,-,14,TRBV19,TGTGCCAGTAGTTCGACATCAATGAACACTGAAGCTTTCTTT,CASSSTSMNTEAFF
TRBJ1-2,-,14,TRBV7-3,TGTGCCAGCAGCTTAACAATCCAGGGCGATGGCTACACCTTC,CASSLTIQGDGYTF
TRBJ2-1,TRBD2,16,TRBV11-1,TGTGCCAGCAGCTTGCACCTAGCGGGGGGGCCAAATGAGCAGTTCTTC,CASSLHLAGGPNEQFF
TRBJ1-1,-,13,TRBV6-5,TGTGCCAGCAGCCCCCTCGTCCGCACTGAAGCTTTCTTT,CASSPLVRTEAFF
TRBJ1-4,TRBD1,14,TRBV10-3,TGTGCCATCGGGGAGGGACAGGCGGGGGAAAAACTGTTTTTT,CAIGEGQAGEKLFF